The T cell receptor beta chain described here comes from a study of blood T cell repertoires in COVID-19. Looking at the study overall: The samples span acute and convalescent COVID-19 from the United States, Italy and Spain.

There are 13 residues in the CDR3. Per the germline V gene, CDR1 is SNHLY and CDR2 is FYNNEI. The V segment lost 6 bases and the J segment 9 bases; nucleotides outside the gene matches: 9. Sequencing was performed with immunoSEQ multiplex PCR; in TCRdb, only in-frame clones are kept and a portion is missing. The table lists 100,000 to 150,000 clones, roughly 80% of them singletons. The source is a woman in her fifties or sixties with acute or convalescent COVID-19. Sequenced material: peripheral blood. The chain has TRBV2 and TRBJ2-7; 9 nucleotides match TRBD2. The CDR3: CASRGTSKLGQYF. The DNA for the CDR3 is TGTGCCAGCAGGGGGACTAGCAAACTCGGGCAGTACTTC.